This T cell receptor beta chain was identified in a study of T cell responses to AZD1222 COVID-19 vaccine. Repertoires were generated with immunoSEQ multiplex PCR, while TCRdb's copy carries only in-frame clones and drops some. The sample yields around 150,000 clones, about nine tenths seen once. The CDR3 length is 13 residues. Trimming left V 4 bases short and J 4 bases short, with 13 bases between. The germline V gene encodes CDR1 SQVTM and CDR2 ANQGSEA. This chain links TRBV29-1 with TRBJ1-2; D remains unclear. Here the sequenced sample was peripheral blood, taken on day 0 of MenACWY control vaccination. This TCR was recovered from an adult in good health. CDR3: CSVAESYSYGYTF. The CDR3 bases are TGCAGCGTTGCTGAGTCGTACTCCTATGGCTACACCTTC. Looking up the rest from reference TRBV29-1 and TRBJ1-2 gives the full variable domain: SAVISQKPSRDICQRGTSLTIQCQVDSQVTMMFWYRQQPGQSLTLIATANQGSEATYESGFVIDKFPISRPNLTFSTLTVSNMSPEDSSIYLCSVAESYSYGYTFGSGTRLTVV.